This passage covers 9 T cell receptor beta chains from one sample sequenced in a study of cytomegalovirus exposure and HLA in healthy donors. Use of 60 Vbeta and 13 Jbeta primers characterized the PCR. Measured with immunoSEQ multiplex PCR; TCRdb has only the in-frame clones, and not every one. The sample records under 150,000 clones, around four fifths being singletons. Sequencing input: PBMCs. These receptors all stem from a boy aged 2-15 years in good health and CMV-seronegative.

The CDR3 bases are TGTGCCAGCAGCTTATTCGGGGAAGCTTTCTTT. Protein: CASSLFGEAFF. The chain has TRBV7-8 and TRBJ1-1; no definite D call. Germline lookup yields CDR1 SGHVS and CDR2 FQNEAQ. The V end lost 2 bases, the J end lost 8 bases, and 6 bases lay between the germline ends. The CDR3 has 11 amino acids.

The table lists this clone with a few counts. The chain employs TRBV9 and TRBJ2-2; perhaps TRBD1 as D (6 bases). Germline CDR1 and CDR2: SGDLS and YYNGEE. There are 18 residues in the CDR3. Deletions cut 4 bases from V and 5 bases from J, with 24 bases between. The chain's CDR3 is CASSPVGHWGTGTGELFF. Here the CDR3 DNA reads TGTGCCAGCAGCCCCGTGGGACACTGGGGGACCGGGACCGGGGAGCTGTTTTTT.

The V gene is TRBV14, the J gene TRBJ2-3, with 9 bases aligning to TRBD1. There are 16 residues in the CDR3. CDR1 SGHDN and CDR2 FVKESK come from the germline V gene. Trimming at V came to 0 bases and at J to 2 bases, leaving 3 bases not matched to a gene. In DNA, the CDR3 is TGTGCCAGCAGCCAAGAGGGGGACAGGGACACAGATACGCAGTATTTT. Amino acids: CASSQEGDRDTDTQYF.

The CDR3 coding sequence is TGTGCCAGCAGTTACTCGGAGGGGGCCTCTGAAGCTTTCTTT. Its translation is CASSYSEGASEAFF. The chain employs TRBV6-6 and TRBJ1-1, with 7 bases aligning to TRBD1. The CDR3 is 14 amino acids. Germline CDR1 is MNHNY and CDR2 is SVGAGI (reference sequence). J lost 6 bases, V lost 0 bases, and 4 bases had no gene match.

As DNA, the CDR3 is TGTGCCAGCAGCTTAGATCGGAGAGGGCTGTACACTGAAGCTTTCTTT. The encoded protein is CASSLDRRGLYTEAFF. The chain employs TRBV11-2 and TRBJ1-1; D uncertain. Germline V gene data show CDR1 as SGHAT and CDR2 as FQNNGV. The V end was cut by 0 bases, the J end by 3 bases, with 14 bases between. CDR3 length: 16 residues.

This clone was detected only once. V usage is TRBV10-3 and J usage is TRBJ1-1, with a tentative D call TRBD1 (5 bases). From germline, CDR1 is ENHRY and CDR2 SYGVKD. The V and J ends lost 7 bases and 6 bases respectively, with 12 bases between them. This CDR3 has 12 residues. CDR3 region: CAINSQGAEAFF. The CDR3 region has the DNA TGTGCCATCAATTCTCAGGGCGCTGAAGCTTTCTTT.

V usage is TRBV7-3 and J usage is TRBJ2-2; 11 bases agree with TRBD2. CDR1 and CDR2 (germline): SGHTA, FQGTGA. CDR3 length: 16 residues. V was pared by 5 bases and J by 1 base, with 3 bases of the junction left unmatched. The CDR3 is CASSIGTSGNTGELFF. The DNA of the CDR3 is TGTGCCAGCAGCATCGGGACTAGCGGGAACACCGGGGAGCTGTTTTTT.

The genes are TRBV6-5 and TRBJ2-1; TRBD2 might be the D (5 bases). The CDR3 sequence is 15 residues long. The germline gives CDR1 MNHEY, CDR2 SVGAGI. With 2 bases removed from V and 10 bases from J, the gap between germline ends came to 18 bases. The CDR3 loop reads CASSYGGYLVAEQFF. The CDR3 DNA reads TGTGCCAGCAGTTACGGAGGATATCTCGTCGCAGAGCAGTTCTTC.

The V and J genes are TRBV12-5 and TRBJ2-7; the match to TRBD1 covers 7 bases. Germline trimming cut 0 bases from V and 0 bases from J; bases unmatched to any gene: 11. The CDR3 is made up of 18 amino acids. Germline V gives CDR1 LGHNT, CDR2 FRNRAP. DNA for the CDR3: TGTGCTAGTGGTTTGGTTTCGAGGGGGACAGCGCTCTCCTACGAGCAGTACTTC. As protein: CASGLVSRGTALSYEQYF.